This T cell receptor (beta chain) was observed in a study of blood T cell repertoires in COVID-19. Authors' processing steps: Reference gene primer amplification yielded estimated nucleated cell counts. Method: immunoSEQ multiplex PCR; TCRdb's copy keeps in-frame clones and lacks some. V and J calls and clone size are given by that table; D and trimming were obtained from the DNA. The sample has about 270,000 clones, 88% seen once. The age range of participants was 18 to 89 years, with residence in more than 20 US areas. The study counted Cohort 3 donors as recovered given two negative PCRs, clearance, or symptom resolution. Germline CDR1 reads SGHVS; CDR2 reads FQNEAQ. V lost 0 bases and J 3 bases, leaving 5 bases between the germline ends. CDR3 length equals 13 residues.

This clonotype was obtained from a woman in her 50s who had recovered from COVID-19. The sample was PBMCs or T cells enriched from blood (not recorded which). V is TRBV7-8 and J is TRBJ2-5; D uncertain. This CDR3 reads CASSLAEKETQYF. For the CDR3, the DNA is TGTGCCAGCAGCTTAGCCGAGAAAGAGACCCAGTACTTC.